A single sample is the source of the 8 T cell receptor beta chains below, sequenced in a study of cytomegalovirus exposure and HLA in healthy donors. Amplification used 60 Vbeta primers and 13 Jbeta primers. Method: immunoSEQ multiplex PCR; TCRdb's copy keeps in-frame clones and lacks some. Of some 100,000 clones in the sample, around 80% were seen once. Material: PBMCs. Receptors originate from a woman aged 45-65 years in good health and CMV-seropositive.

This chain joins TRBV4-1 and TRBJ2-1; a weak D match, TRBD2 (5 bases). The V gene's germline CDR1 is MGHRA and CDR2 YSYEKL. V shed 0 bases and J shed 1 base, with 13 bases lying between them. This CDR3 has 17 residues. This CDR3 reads CASSQDWLRLSYNEQFF. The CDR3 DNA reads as TGCGCCAGCAGCCAAGATTGGCTACGACTATCCTACAATGAGCAGTTCTTC.

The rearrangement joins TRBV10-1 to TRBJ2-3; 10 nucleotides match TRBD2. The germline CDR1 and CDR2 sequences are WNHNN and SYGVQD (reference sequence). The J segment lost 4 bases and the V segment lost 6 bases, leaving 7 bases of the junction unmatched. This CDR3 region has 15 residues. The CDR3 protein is CASSYGSGGADTQYF. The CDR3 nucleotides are TGCGCCAGCAGCTACGGGAGCGGGGGGGCAGATACGCAGTATTTT.

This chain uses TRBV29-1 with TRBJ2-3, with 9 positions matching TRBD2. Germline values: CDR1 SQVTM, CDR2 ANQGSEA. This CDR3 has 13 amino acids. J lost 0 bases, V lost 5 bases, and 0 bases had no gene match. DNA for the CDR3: TGCAGCGTTAGCGGGAGGAGCACAGATACGCAGTATTTT. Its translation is CSVSGRSTDTQYF.

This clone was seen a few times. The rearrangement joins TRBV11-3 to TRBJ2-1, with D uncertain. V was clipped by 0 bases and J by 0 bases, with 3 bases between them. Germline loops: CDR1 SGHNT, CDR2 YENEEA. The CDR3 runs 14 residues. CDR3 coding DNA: TGTGCCAGCAGCTTAGACAGCTCCTACAATGAGCAGTTCTTC. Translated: CASSLDSSYNEQFF.

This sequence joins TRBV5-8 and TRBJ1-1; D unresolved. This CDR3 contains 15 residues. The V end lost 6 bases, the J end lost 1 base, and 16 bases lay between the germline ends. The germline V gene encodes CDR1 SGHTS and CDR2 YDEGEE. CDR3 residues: CASITNPGRNTEAFF. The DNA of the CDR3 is TGTGCCAGCATCACCAACCCCGGGAGGAACACTGAAGCTTTCTTT.

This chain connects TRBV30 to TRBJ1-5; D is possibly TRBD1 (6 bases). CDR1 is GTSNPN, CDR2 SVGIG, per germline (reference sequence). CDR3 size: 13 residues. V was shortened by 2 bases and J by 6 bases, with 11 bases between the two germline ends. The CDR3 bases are TGTGCCTGGAGTCGGCAGGGGAGTCAGCCCCAGCATTTT. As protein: CAWSRQGSQPQHF.

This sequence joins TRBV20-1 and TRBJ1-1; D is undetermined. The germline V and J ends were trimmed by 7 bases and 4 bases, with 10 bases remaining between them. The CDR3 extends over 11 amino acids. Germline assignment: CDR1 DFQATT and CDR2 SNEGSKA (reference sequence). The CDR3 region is CSVRYTTEAFF. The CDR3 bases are TGCAGTGTCAGGTACACCACTGAAGCTTTCTTT.

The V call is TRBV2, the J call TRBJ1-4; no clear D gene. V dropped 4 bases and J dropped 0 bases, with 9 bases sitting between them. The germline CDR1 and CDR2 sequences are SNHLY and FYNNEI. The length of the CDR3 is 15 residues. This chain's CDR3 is CASSGTATTNEKLFF. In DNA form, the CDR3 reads TGTGCCAGCAGTGGAACCGCGACAACTAATGAAAAACTGTTTTTT.